Following are 5 T cell receptor beta chains from one sample sequenced in a study of CD4 T cells in relation to SARS-CoV-2 and coronaviruses. CD4+ T cells from unexposed donors were obtained before the COVID-19 pandemic (2011-2018). This table comes from immunoSEQ multiplex PCR, and its TCRdb copy is limited to in-frame clones, with some not included. The table records roughly 68,000 clones, about 92% of them present only once. Sequenced input: naive CD4+ T cells from PBMCs. Noted subset: naive CD4+ T cells isolated by negative enrichment. The receptors were sampled from a human donor in good health.

The CDR3 DNA reads TGTGCCAGCAGCCCAAGTGGGGCAAGGGTTCGTAATTCACCCCTCCACTTT. It codes for CASSPSGARVRNSPLHF. The J gene is TRBJ1-6, the V gene TRBV7-9; a possible D gene is TRBD1 (5 bases). CDR1 is SEHNR, CDR2 FQNEAQ, per germline (reference sequence). CDR3 size: 17 residues. Trimming stripped 5 bases from V and 6 bases from J, with 20 bases between.

J is TRBJ2-2 and V is TRBV3-1 (or the pseudogene TRBV3-2); D uncertain. This CDR3 spans 13 amino acids. In germline, CDR1 is LGHDT, CDR2 YNNKEL (reference sequence). V dropped 0 bases and J dropped 5 bases, with 4 bases sitting between them. The CDR3, as DNA: TGTGCCAGCAGCCAAGAATTTACCGGGGAGCTGTTTTTT. Protein product: CASSQEFTGELFF.

V is TRBV19 and J is TRBJ2-3; D remains ambiguous. V was trimmed by 4 bases and J by 4 bases, leaving 15 bases between them. Per germline, CDR1 LNHDA and CDR2 SQIVND (reference sequence). There are 15 residues in the CDR3. This CDR3 is CASSTTLTHADTQYF. CDR3 nucleotide sequence: TGTGCCAGTAGTACAACCCTGACCCATGCAGATACGCAGTATTTT.

The chain uses TRBV9 and TRBJ1-6; TRBD1 might be the D (6 bases). This CDR3 spans 17 amino acids. Germline CDR1 reads SGDLS; CDR2 reads YYNGEE. V was pared by 4 bases and J by 6 bases, with 20 bases between. Here the CDR3 DNA reads TGTGCCAGCAGCCCCCAAGAGGGGGTGAGGGCTAATTCACCCCTCCACTTT. Protein: CASSPQEGVRANSPLHF.

This sequence joins TRBV5-8 and TRBJ2-1, with 8 positions matching TRBD1. V shed 4 bases, J shed 0 bases, and the junction held 3 bases outside the gene matches. Germline CDR1 reads SGHTS; CDR2 reads YDEGEE. CDR3 length: 15 amino acids. The CDR3 loop is CASSVGQGSYNEQFF. For the CDR3, the DNA is TGTGCCAGCAGCGTTGGACAGGGCTCCTACAATGAGCAGTTCTTC.